This entry lists 13 T cell receptor beta chains sequenced from one sample in a study of identical twins. TCRdb called the 5' RACE reads again in MiXCR, with one record for every CDR3 protein. The data show 520,000 or so distinct CDR3 sequences, roughly a fifth seen once. These records were also assigned to another study, of T cells expressing NK-cell markers.

Sample: CD4+ T cells sorted from blood. Receptor source: a woman in her late teens or twenties in good health.

This clonotype was detected only a few times. The DNA for the CDR3 is TGTGCCAGCAGCTTGGGGCGGGGGATGTTCTACAATGAGCAGTTCTTC. This gives the protein CASSLGRGMFYNEQFF. The V call is TRBV5-5, the J call TRBJ2-1; 7 bases match TRBD2. Germline V lookup: CDR1 SGHKS, CDR2 YYEKEE (reference sequence). V lost 0 bases, J lost 3 bases, and 6 bases stayed unmatched. CDR3 length equals 16 residues.

J is TRBJ2-3 and V is TRBV9; D assignment may be TRBD1 or TRBD2 (5 bases each). Germline V gene sequence: CDR1 SGDLS, CDR2 YYNGEE. The CDR3 length is 13 residues. The V and J ends lost 4 bases and 5 bases respectively, with 11 bases between them. This CDR3 reads CASSKGTRDTQYF. Here the CDR3 DNA reads TGTGCCAGCAGCAAGGGGACCCGAGATACGCAGTATTTT.

The rearrangement links TRBV7-2 to TRBJ1-1; 10 bases are a match to TRBD1. The V and J ends lost 5 bases and 11 bases, in that order; junction bases with no gene match: 5. CDR3 size: 12 residues. From germline, CDR1 is SGHTA and CDR2 FQGNSA. CDR3 in amino acids: CASSQDRGKAFF. In nucleotides, the CDR3 is TGTGCCAGCAGCCAGGACAGGGGGAAGGCTTTCTTT.

This clonotype was seen more than once but under ten times. The chain is built from TRBV5-5 and TRBJ1-6, with TRBD1 matching over 7 bases. The CDR3 spans 13 residues. Germline CDR1 is SGHKS and CDR2 is YYEKEE (reference sequence). Losses at the gene ends were 4 bases for V and 13 bases for J; bases not matched to a gene: 8. CDR3 DNA sequence: TGTGCCAGCAGCGATCGACAGGGCGCCCCCCTCCACTTT. Amino acids: CASSDRQGAPLHF.

The chain carries TRBV3-1 and TRBJ2-3, with D possibly being TRBD2 (6 bases). V dropped 0 bases and J dropped 6 bases, with 10 bases sitting between them. CDR1 and CDR2 (germline): LGHDT, YNNKEL (reference sequence). This CDR3 is built from 14 residues. The CDR3 loop reads CASSQDRGRDTQYF. As DNA, the CDR3 is TGTGCCAGCAGCCAAGACCGGGGGAGGGATACGCAGTATTTT.

This rearrangement joins TRBV13 to TRBJ1-2, with TRBD1 identical over 10 bases. The V and J ends lost 5 bases and 13 bases, in that order; junction bases with no gene match: 13. The CDR3 length is 14 residues. CDR1 and CDR2 (germline): PRHDT, FYEKMQ (reference sequence). CDR3 coding DNA: TGTGCCAGCAGCCGGAGGACAGGGGGGTATCTTGGCACCTTC. Its translation: CASSRRTGGYLGTF.

The DNA for the CDR3 is TGTGCCAGCAGCCGATTAGCCAAAAACATTCAGTACTTC. Protein product: CASSRLAKNIQYF. This chain joins TRBV6-1 and TRBJ2-4; D remains unclear. Germline V gene data show CDR1 as MNHNS and CDR2 as SASEGT. This CDR3 is built from 13 residues. Between the trimmed V and J ends, which lost 6 bases and 0 bases, there was a span of 6 bases.

The chain employs TRBV5-6 and TRBJ2-3; D is undetermined. CDR1 and CDR2 from the germline V gene are SGHDT and YYEEEE. V lost 2 bases and J lost 3, with 7 bases in between. The CDR3 loop spans 13 amino acids. The CDR3 loop is CASSFLGTDTQYF. As DNA, the CDR3 is TGTGCCAGCAGCTTTCTTGGGACAGATACGCAGTATTTT.

This clonotype was recorded only once. The chain joins TRBV2 to TRBJ2-3, with 9 bases aligning to TRBD2. The J segment lost 2 bases and the V segment lost 8 bases, leaving 2 bases of the junction unmatched. Germline loops: CDR1 SNHLY, CDR2 FYNNEI. CDR3 length equals 13 residues. The CDR3 reads CASGGGDTDTQYF. CDR3 nucleotides: TGTGCCAGCGGCGGGGGGGACACAGATACGCAGTATTTT.

The V call is TRBV15, the J call TRBJ2-7; maybe TRBD2 (7 bases). V gave up 0 bases and J gave up 2 bases, with 11 bases separating them. The length of the CDR3 is 15 residues. The germline CDR1 and CDR2 sequences are LNHNV and YYDKDF (reference sequence). This CDR3 reads CATSRDAGATYEQYF. DNA of the CDR3: TGTGCCACCAGCAGAGATGCGGGGGCAACCTACGAGCAGTACTTC.

This clonotype was counted only a few times. The chain carries TRBV6-5 and TRBJ1-3; D may be TRBD1 (6 bases). V lost 0 bases and J lost 3, with 18 bases in between. CDR1 and CDR2 (germline): MNHEY, SVGAGI. The CDR3 length is 18 residues. The CDR3 DNA sequence: TGTGCCAGCAGTTACTCGGGGGCCGTAGGGGCCTTTGGAAACACCATATATTTT. It codes for CASSYSGAVGAFGNTIYF.

This clonotype was detected ten times or more. The chain links TRBV20-1 to TRBJ2-7, with unresolved D. The V end was cut by 1 base, the J end by 2 bases, with 6 bases between. Germline lookup yields CDR1 DFQATT and CDR2 SNEGSKA (reference sequence). This CDR3 spans 12 amino acids. Here the CDR3 reads CSARVGAYEQYF. Written as DNA, the CDR3 is TGCAGTGCTAGAGTCGGAGCCTACGAGCAGTACTTC.

Ten or more counts support this clonotype. V usage is TRBV12-3 or TRBV12-4 and J usage is TRBJ2-7, with a possible D match to TRBD1 (6 bases). V shed 4 bases and J shed 6 bases, with 10 bases lying between them. The CDR3 length is 12 residues. The CDR3 region has the DNA TGTGCCAGCAGTTCGACAGGAGCCGAGCAGTACTTC. It specifies CASSSTGAEQYF.